Listed below are T cell receptor beta chains from one sample, sequenced in a study of shared clonotypes between healthy human individuals. Measured with immunoSEQ multiplex PCR; TCRdb has only the in-frame clones, and not every one. The sample carries roughly 95,000 clones, approximately 44% recorded once. Source material: PBMCs. The source of these receptors is a woman in her forties in good health. Some clones in this sample may be carry-over from other donors' samples. The CDR3 runs from the conserved cysteine through the conserved F or W. Fields, in order: clone size, V gene, D gene, J gene, CDR3 protein, CDR3 DNA. D genes are given only for firm matches. Clone size is stated in some rows and not others, as once, few, many or a class when expanded.

.	TRBV6-5	.	TRBJ2-1	CASSSRVSASEQFF	TGTGCCAGCAGTTCACGGGTTAGCGCAAGTGAGCAGTTCTTC
few	TRBV30	.	TRBJ1-3	CAWSEGGLTIYF	TGTGCCTGGAGTGAGGGAGGACTGACCATATATTTT
.	TRBV9	.	TRBJ1-4	CASSVESGEEKLFF	TGTGCCAGCAGCGTAGAGTCAGGGGAAGAAAAACTGTTTTTT
many	TRBV2	.	TRBJ1-5	CASSVQGLAQPQHF	TGTGCCAGCAGCGTACAGGGTTTGGCGCAGCCCCAGCATTTT
.	TRBV6-1	.	TRBJ1-2	CASSEGGPNYGYTF	TGTGCCAGCAGTGAAGGGGGGCCCAACTATGGCTACACCTTC
many	TRBV12-2	.	TRBJ2-1	CASRLGALAGGSDEQFF	TGTGCAAGTCGCTTAGGGGCCCTAGCGGGAGGGAGCGATGAGCAGTTCTTC
once	TRBV19	.	TRBJ2-5	CASSIGVLQYF	TGTGCCAGTAGTATAGGAGTCCTCCAGTACTTC
.	TRBV1	.	TRBJ2-7	CTSSQGTSGMHPTHEQYF	TGCACCAGCAGCCAAGGGACTAGCGGGATGCACCCCACCCATGAGCAGTACTTC
.	TRBV30	TRBD1	TRBJ1-1	CAWGDRWTEAFF	TGTGCCTGGGGGGACAGGTGGACTGAAGCTTTCTTT
many	TRBV5-1	.	TRBJ1-1	CASSLARKETEAFF	TGCGCCAGCAGCTTGGCCCGAAAGGAAACTGAAGCTTTCTTT
.	TRBV7-2	.	TRBJ1-1	CASSQGRKTEAFF	TGTGCCAGCAGCCAAGGTCGAAAGACTGAAGCTTTCTTT
.	TRBV9	TRBD2	TRBJ2-1	CASSVDPSGYNEQFF	TGTGCCAGCAGCGTAGATCCTAGCGGCTACAATGAGCAGTTCTTC
few	TRBV5-1	TRBD1	TRBJ1-1	CASSRSPLGQGDTEAFF	TGCGCCAGCAGCCGATCCCCCCTTGGACAGGGAGACACTGAAGCTTTCTTT
.	TRBV5-1	.	TRBJ2-7	CASSLFGEAGEQYF	TGCGCCAGCAGCTTGTTCGGGGAGGCGGGCGAGCAGTACTTC
many	TRBV28	TRBD1	TRBJ1-1	CASSLSGTVEAFF	TGTGCCAGCAGTTTATCCGGGACAGTTGAAGCTTTCTTT
.	TRBV30	.	TRBJ1-2	CAWRRTLPGYTF	TGTGCCTGGAGGAGGACGCTACCTGGCTACACCTTC
many	TRBV18	.	TRBJ2-1	CASSPGHNNEQFF	TGTGCCAGCTCACCGGGGCACAACAATGAGCAGTTCTTC
many	TRBV7-3	.	TRBJ2-5	CASSLWGSKEETQYF	TGTGCCAGCAGCTTATGGGGATCGAAAGAAGAGACCCAGTACTTC
.	TRBV28	.	TRBJ1-3	CASLTSRSGNTIYF	TGTGCCAGCCTGACAAGCAGGTCTGGAAACACCATATATTTT
once	TRBV10-3	TRBD2	TRBJ2-6	CAISPGGLAGGPGANVLTF	TGTGCCATCAGCCCCGGGGGACTAGCGGGAGGGCCGGGGGCCAACGTCCTGACTTTC
few	TRBV5-6	.	TRBJ2-5	CASSLAGTKETQYF	TGTGCCAGCAGCTTGGCCGGGACAAAAGAGACCCAGTACTTC
.	TRBV30	TRBD2	TRBJ2-7	CAWSSGSVAGVPYEQYF	TGTGCCTGGAGTTCAGGGTCTGTAGCGGGAGTCCCCTACGAGCAGTACTTC
.	TRBV9	.	TRBJ2-3	CASSVENLARSDTQYF	TGTGCCAGCAGCGTAGAAAACCTAGCGAGGTCAGATACGCAGTATTTT
many	TRBV15	.	TRBJ1-1	CATSSPLGGQKAFF	TGTGCCACCAGCAGCCCCTTAGGAGGGCAGAAAGCTTTCTTT
many	TRBV30	.	TRBJ2-1	CAWSVPNADEQFF	TGTGCCTGGAGTGTACCCAATGCGGATGAGCAGTTCTTC
.	TRBV29-1	TRBD1	TRBJ2-5	CSVHRGQETQYF	TGCAGCGTTCACAGGGGCCAAGAGACCCAGTACTTC
few	TRBV2	.	TRBJ1-5	CASSGGPGGPQHF	TGTGCCAGCAGCGGGGGACCTGGGGGGCCCCAGCATTTT
.	TRBV7-9	.	TRBJ2-1	CASSLAEGSEQFF	TGTGCCAGCAGCTTAGCGGAGGGGAGTGAGCAGTTCTTC
.	TRBV29-1	TRBD2	TRBJ2-1	CSIGVGLAGLSSYNEQFF	TGCAGCATTGGGGTAGGGCTAGCGGGTCTGAGCTCCTACAATGAGCAGTTCTTC
.	TRBV7-9	.	TRBJ2-1	CASTELGPDNEQFF	TGTGCCAGCACCGAATTAGGGCCTGACAATGAGCAGTTCTTC
.	TRBV7-8	.	TRBJ2-7	CASSLSSIHEQYF	TGTGCCAGCAGCCTCTCCTCCATCCACGAGCAGTACTTC
.	TRBV29-1	.	TRBJ1-2	CSVLYMSGGPTNYGYTF	TGCAGCGTTTTGTACATGTCGGGGGGGCCAACTAACTATGGCTACACCTTC
many	TRBV6-4	.	TRBJ1-1	CASRNRGTEAFF	TGTGCCAGCAGGAACCGGGGGACTGAAGCTTTCTTT
.	TRBV27	TRBD2	TRBJ2-5	CASGGLAEETQYF	TGTGCCAGCGGGGGACTAGCGGAGGAGACCCAGTACTTC
.	TRBV2	TRBD1	TRBJ2-2	CASSALGQKNTGELFF	TGTGCCAGCAGTGCTCTGGGACAGAAGAACACCGGGGAGCTGTTTTTT
few	TRBV15	.	TRBJ2-3	CATSRVPSKGTDTQYF	TGTGCCACCAGCAGAGTCCCTAGCAAGGGCACAGATACGCAGTATTTT
.	TRBV7-2	TRBD1	TRBJ2-7	CASSSPDRETYEQYF	TGTGCCAGCAGTTCCCCGGACAGGGAAACCTACGAGCAGTACTTC
.	TRBV27	TRBD1	TRBJ2-5	CASSSTTGKGTQYF	TGTGCCAGCAGTTCTACGACAGGGAAGGGGACCCAGTACTTC
.	TRBV6-5	.	TRBJ2-5	CASTPGYRETQYF	TGTGCCAGCACTCCGGGATACCGAGAGACCCAGTACTTC
.	TRBV6-6	.	TRBJ1-5	CASNPGTTGQPQHF	TGTGCCAGCAATCCGGGGACAACTGGTCAGCCCCAGCATTTT
.	TRBV18	.	TRBJ2-5	CASSPPPRVSQETQYF	TGTGCCAGCTCACCACCCCCACGGGTCTCCCAAGAGACCCAGTACTTC
many	TRBV30	TRBD2	TRBJ2-7	CAWNPGLAGDEQYF	TGTGCCTGGAACCCGGGACTAGCGGGAGACGAGCAGTACTTC
.	TRBV4-1	.	TRBJ2-2	CASSQVVSLTGELFF	TGCGCCAGCAGCCAAGTAGTCTCCCTCACCGGGGAGCTGTTTTTT